Listed below are T cell receptor beta chains from one sample, sequenced in a study of cytotoxic CD8 clonotypes in ibrutinib-treated CLL. The protocol was immunoSEQ multiplex PCR, while the TCRdb copy is restricted to in-frame clones and leaves out a portion. Here the sample spans over 110,000 clones, approximately 89% being singletons. The specimen was PBMCs, collected after 12 months of ibrutinib treatment. The receptors stem from a human donor with chronic lymphocytic leukemia. CDR3s include the opening cysteine and the closing phenylalanine or tryptophan. Each record gives: V gene, D gene, J gene, clone size, CDR3 protein, CDR3 DNA. D genes are given only for firm matches. Only part of the rows carry a size: once, few, many, or a class if the clone is expanded.

v_call: TRBV19; d_call: TRBD2; j_call: TRBJ2-3; clone_size: .; cdr3_aa: CASSIPDLAGGPPDTQYF; cdr3_nt: TGTGCCAGTAGTATTCCGGATCTAGCGGGAGGGCCTCCAGATACGCAGTATTTT
v_call: TRBV5-6; d_call: .; j_call: TRBJ1-1; clone_size: .; cdr3_aa: CASSLKAGMNTEAFF; cdr3_nt: TGTGCCAGCAGCCTGAAGGCAGGGATGAACACTGAAGCTTTCTTT
v_call: TRBV28; d_call: TRBD2; j_call: TRBJ2-5; clone_size: .; cdr3_aa: CASNGAGGYQETQYF; cdr3_nt: TGTGCCAGCAACGGTGCGGGGGGATACCAAGAGACCCAGTACTTC
v_call: TRBV13; d_call: .; j_call: TRBJ1-5; clone_size: .; cdr3_aa: CASSLGRGNQPQHF; cdr3_nt: TGTGCCAGCAGCTTAGGCCGGGGGAATCAGCCCCAGCATTTT
v_call: TRBV30; d_call: .; j_call: TRBJ2-7; clone_size: .; cdr3_aa: CAWSQEYEQYF; cdr3_nt: TGTGCCTGGAGTCAAGAGTACGAGCAGTACTTC
v_call: TRBV5-4; d_call: .; j_call: TRBJ2-5; clone_size: .; cdr3_aa: CASSPGLRQETQYF; cdr3_nt: TGTGCCAGCAGCCCCGGACTGAGACAAGAGACCCAGTACTTC
v_call: TRBV29-1; d_call: TRBD1; j_call: TRBJ1-2; clone_size: .; cdr3_aa: CSVGGQGAGYTF; cdr3_nt: TGCAGCGTGGGGGGACAGGGGGCCGGCTACACCTTC
v_call: TRBV6-5; d_call: TRBD1; j_call: TRBJ2-7; clone_size: .; cdr3_aa: CASRRQGAYEQYF; cdr3_nt: TGTGCCAGCAGGAGACAGGGGGCCTACGAGCAGTACTTC
v_call: TRBV29-1; d_call: .; j_call: TRBJ1-5; clone_size: many; cdr3_aa: CSVRQSGQPQHF; cdr3_nt: TGCAGCGTTAGACAGTCGGGCCAGCCCCAGCATTTT
v_call: TRBV27; d_call: .; j_call: TRBJ1-2; clone_size: once; cdr3_aa: CASSSFSGAHYGYTF; cdr3_nt: TGTGCCAGCAGTTCTTTCTCGGGCGCTCACTATGGCTACACCTTC
v_call: TRBV7-9; d_call: .; j_call: TRBJ1-4; clone_size: .; cdr3_aa: CASSTRADEKLFF; cdr3_nt: TGTGCCAGCAGCACCAGGGCCGATGAAAAACTGTTTTTT
v_call: TRBV9; d_call: .; j_call: TRBJ2-3; clone_size: once; cdr3_aa: CASSVVADTDTQYF; cdr3_nt: TGTGCCAGCAGCGTAGTTGCGGACACAGATACGCAGTATTTT
v_call: TRBV23-1; d_call: .; j_call: TRBJ2-7; clone_size: .; cdr3_aa: CASSQGGYEQYF; cdr3_nt: TGCGCCAGCAGTCAAGGGGGCTACGAGCAGTACTTC
v_call: TRBV7-2; d_call: .; j_call: TRBJ2-3; clone_size: .; cdr3_aa: CASRGSVSTDTQYF; cdr3_nt: TGTGCCAGCAGGGGGAGTGTTTCCACAGATACGCAGTATTTT
v_call: TRBV6-6; d_call: .; j_call: TRBJ2-2; clone_size: .; cdr3_aa: CASSPFAAGELFF; cdr3_nt: TGTGCCAGCAGTCCTTTTGCGGCCGGGGAGCTGTTTTTT
v_call: TRBV6-5; d_call: TRBD1; j_call: TRBJ1-5; clone_size: .; cdr3_aa: CASRQGPNQPQHF; cdr3_nt: TGTGCCAGCAGACAGGGGCCAAATCAGCCCCAGCATTTT
v_call: TRBV11-2; d_call: .; j_call: TRBJ1-1; clone_size: .; cdr3_aa: CASSFGGWTEAFF; cdr3_nt: TGTGCCAGCAGCTTTGGGGGATGGACTGAAGCTTTCTTT
v_call: TRBV11-2; d_call: .; j_call: TRBJ2-5; clone_size: once; cdr3_aa: CASSSILPDVEETQYF; cdr3_nt: TGTGCCAGCAGCTCAATCCTACCGGACGTAGAAGAGACCCAGTACTTC
v_call: TRBV5-1; d_call: TRBD2; j_call: TRBJ2-5; clone_size: once; cdr3_aa: CASSVEGRGPSETQYF; cdr3_nt: TGCGCCAGCAGCGTTGAGGGGAGGGGACCCTCGGAGACCCAGTACTTC
v_call: TRBV28; d_call: .; j_call: TRBJ1-2; clone_size: .; cdr3_aa: CASSSDTHYGYTF; cdr3_nt: TGTGCCAGCAGTTCCGACACTCACTATGGCTACACCTTC
v_call: TRBV7-2; d_call: TRBD2; j_call: TRBJ2-7; clone_size: .; cdr3_aa: CASSPRLAGLYEQYF; cdr3_nt: TGTGCCAGCAGCCCACGACTAGCGGGACTTTACGAGCAGTACTTC
v_call: TRBV19; d_call: TRBD1; j_call: TRBJ1-3; clone_size: .; cdr3_aa: CASSLGTGGADTIYF; cdr3_nt: TGTGCCAGTAGTCTCGGGACAGGGGGCGCGGACACCATATATTTT
v_call: TRBV4-2; d_call: .; j_call: TRBJ2-7; clone_size: .; cdr3_aa: CASSQGNYEQYF; cdr3_nt: TGTGCCAGCAGCCAAGGAAACTACGAGCAGTACTTC
v_call: TRBV28; d_call: .; j_call: TRBJ1-5; clone_size: .; cdr3_aa: CASSSPPSQPQHF; cdr3_nt: TGTGCCAGCAGTTCGCCTCCCTCTCAGCCCCAGCATTTT
v_call: TRBV30; d_call: TRBD2; j_call: TRBJ2-3; clone_size: .; cdr3_aa: CAWARLAGYTDTQYF; cdr3_nt: TGTGCCTGGGCCAGACTAGCGGGATACACAGATACGCAGTATTTT
v_call: TRBV1; d_call: .; j_call: TRBJ2-7; clone_size: .; cdr3_aa: CTSSRGRAPKTYEQYF; cdr3_nt: TGCACCAGCAGCAGAGGGCGAGCCCCGAAAACCTACGAGCAGTACTTC
v_call: TRBV7-8; d_call: .; j_call: TRBJ2-5; clone_size: .; cdr3_aa: CASSGRTRRETQYF; cdr3_nt: TGTGCCAGCAGCGGGCGAACGCGTCGAGAGACCCAGTACTTC
v_call: TRBV6-5; d_call: TRBD1; j_call: TRBJ2-1; clone_size: .; cdr3_aa: CASSYLSTGGRNEQFF; cdr3_nt: TGTGCCAGCAGTTACCTTTCGACAGGGGGTCGTAATGAGCAGTTCTTC
v_call: TRBV2; d_call: .; j_call: TRBJ2-5; clone_size: .; cdr3_aa: CASSTGEGQETQYF; cdr3_nt: TGTGCCAGCAGTACGGGAGAGGGTCAGGAGACCCAGTACTTC
v_call: TRBV28; d_call: TRBD2; j_call: TRBJ2-1; clone_size: .; cdr3_aa: CASSLFGLAGGQGQFF; cdr3_nt: TGTGCCAGCAGTCTTTTCGGACTAGCGGGAGGGCAAGGGCAGTTCTTC
v_call: TRBV7-9; d_call: .; j_call: TRBJ2-3; clone_size: .; cdr3_aa: CASSFQSSTDTQYF; cdr3_nt: TGTGCCAGCAGCTTCCAATCTAGCACAGATACGCAGTATTTT
v_call: TRBV6-5; d_call: .; j_call: TRBJ2-7; clone_size: .; cdr3_aa: CASSYGWGIYEQYF; cdr3_nt: TGTGCCAGCAGTTACGGTTGGGGAATCTACGAGCAGTACTTC
v_call: TRBV7-2; d_call: .; j_call: TRBJ2-7; clone_size: .; cdr3_aa: CASSFLLGSSYEQYF; cdr3_nt: TGTGCCAGCAGTTTCTTACTAGGGAGCTCCTACGAGCAGTACTTC
v_call: TRBV6-5; d_call: TRBD1; j_call: TRBJ1-4; clone_size: once; cdr3_aa: CASSSGDRVYEKLFF; cdr3_nt: TGTGCCAGCAGTTCCGGGGACAGGGTGTATGAAAAACTGTTTTTT
v_call: TRBV28; d_call: .; j_call: TRBJ1-1; clone_size: .; cdr3_aa: CASRLSSGRSEAFF; cdr3_nt: TGTGCCAGCAGGCTATCCTCGGGAAGGTCTGAAGCTTTCTTT
v_call: TRBV7-9; d_call: .; j_call: TRBJ1-4; clone_size: .; cdr3_aa: CASSKQATNEKLFF; cdr3_nt: TGTGCCAGCAGCAAGCAAGCAACTAATGAAAAACTGTTTTTT
v_call: TRBV27; d_call: .; j_call: TRBJ2-7; clone_size: .; cdr3_aa: CASSLRTPTYEQYF; cdr3_nt: TGTGCCAGCAGTTTACGGACGCCTACCTACGAGCAGTACTTC
v_call: TRBV30; d_call: .; j_call: TRBJ1-2; clone_size: .; cdr3_aa: CAWRSTDVNYGYTF; cdr3_nt: TGTGCCTGGAGGTCGACAGACGTAAACTATGGCTACACCTTC
v_call: TRBV19; d_call: TRBD1; j_call: TRBJ1-4; clone_size: .; cdr3_aa: CASSITRDRASATNEKLFF; cdr3_nt: TGTGCCAGTAGTATCACCCGGGACAGGGCAAGCGCAACTAATGAAAAACTGTTTTTT
v_call: TRBV7-9; d_call: TRBD1; j_call: TRBJ1-1; clone_size: .; cdr3_aa: CASSRGQGGTSNTEAFF; cdr3_nt: TGTGCCAGCAGCAGGGGACAGGGGGGGACTTCGAACACTGAAGCTTTCTTT
v_call: TRBV9; d_call: TRBD1; j_call: TRBJ2-2; clone_size: .; cdr3_aa: CASRDEAGTGGAGELFF; cdr3_nt: TGTGCCAGCCGGGATGAAGCCGGGACAGGGGGAGCGGGGGAGCTGTTTTTT
v_call: TRBV28; d_call: .; j_call: TRBJ2-1; clone_size: .; cdr3_aa: CASSSSGEQFF; cdr3_nt: TGTGCCAGCAGTTCCAGCGGTGAGCAGTTCTTC
v_call: TRBV5-1; d_call: TRBD2; j_call: TRBJ2-7; clone_size: .; cdr3_aa: CASSPPSGGYEQYF; cdr3_nt: TGCGCCAGCAGCCCCCCCTCGGGGGGCTACGAGCAGTACTTC
v_call: TRBV19; d_call: .; j_call: TRBJ1-1; clone_size: .; cdr3_aa: CASSIPPRGRFSEAFF; cdr3_nt: TGTGCCAGTAGTATACCTCCCAGGGGAAGATTCTCTGAAGCTTTCTTT
v_call: TRBV7-3; d_call: TRBD2; j_call: TRBJ2-3; clone_size: .; cdr3_aa: CASSLRLAGPDTQYF; cdr3_nt: TGTGCCAGCAGCTTAAGGCTAGCGGGGCCAGATACGCAGTATTTT